The source of this T cell receptor beta chain is a study of CD8 T cells in Susac syndrome. Trimming cost V 2 bases and J 3 bases, with 14 bases left between them. Germline V gives CDR1 MNHEY, CDR2 SMNVEV (reference sequence). This CDR3 has 15 residues. RNA was extracted with the RNeasy kit, and a quantity of about 0.45 to 1 ug was reverse transcribed using random hexamers. immunoSEQ multiplex PCR amplified TCR beta CDR3 across 54 Vbeta, 13 Jbeta. One entry per CDR3 protein results from TCRdb running MiXCR on the immunoSEQ multiplex PCR reads. The data hold about 180,000 distinct CDR3 sequences, with about 95% observed a single time. Turning to this clonotype: Its antigen is unidentified.

The authors sequenced TCR beta from blood CD8+ and CD4+ T cells. The multiple sclerosis controls comprised treatment-naive patients whose relapsing-remitting disease was stable or active. General observations from the study: The study's TCR sequencing and HLA analysis drew on a certain number of individuals. That number was acknowledged as relatively small.

The chain combines TRBV27 with TRBJ2-7; D tentatively fits TRBD1 or TRBD2 (5 bases each). The source of this sequence is a human donor with multiple sclerosis. The source material was CD8+ T cells from PBMCs. CDR3: CASSLSAGTIYEQYF. DNA of the CDR3: TGTGCCAGCAGTTTAAGCGCAGGGACCATCTACGAGCAGTACTTC.